This T cell receptor beta chain is drawn from a study of blood T cell repertoires in COVID-19 (TCRdb year 2020). As for the study more broadly: The collaborator samples originated in the United States, Italy and Spain and spanned the acute and convalescent phases of COVID-19. The sample metadata nearly always contained a de-identified subject ID, COVID-19 status, age in years and sex. The material from the prospective study consisted of cDNA or gDNA derived from T cells, B-cell-depleted T cells, or PBMCs. Deeply sampled blood TCRbeta repertoires from subjects exposed to, actively infected with, or recovered from COVID-19 were included in the dataset. Where available, HLA class I and class II types were taken from metadata supplied by the sample provider and were not determined by assay-based typing. The repertoires were made available in a free public database intended to serve as a resource for research on the immune response to SARS-CoV-2. The samples were drawn from the first 160 participants of the ongoing ImmuneRACE study and from 1,254 subjects provided by 6 global collaborators. The study at large found these results: How much clinical and demographic metadata was included differed by source and by participant, and the metadata was provided uncurated.

For CDR1 and CDR2, the germline V gene lists SGHRS and YFSETQ. V gives up 5 bases and J gives up 0 bases, and the segment between their germline ends measures 13 bases. From cysteine to phenylalanine, the CDR3 is 15 amino acids long. Just the 45-base CDR3 DNA is kept, in frame starting at base 1. TCRbeta CDR3 regions were amplified from genomic DNA by means of the immunoSEQ Assay, a bias-controlled multiplex PCR. Under the source paper's analysis protocol: The number of nucleated cells in each sample was estimated by amplification of reference gene primers within the assay. To quantify the absolute abundance of each unique TCRbeta CDR3 rearrangement, sequence reads were collapsed and filtered. For each sample, productive Simpson clonality was calculated by taking the square root of Simpson's diversity index across productive rearrangements. Not all clones reach the TCRdb copy of this immuneACCESS table, which keeps in-frame sequences only. Checked studies attribute under half of the gap to unresolved V genes and leave the rest unexplained. V, J and clone size were drawn from that table, and D and trimming were deduced from the DNA. This sample comprises approximately 360,000 clones, around 86% of them detected only once. 5% to 6% of the sample is in the top ten clones.

Participants in the prospective study were aged about 18 to 95 years, lived in over 20 United States geographic areas, and enrolled through a virtual design. Cohort assignment in the prospective study relied on participant-reported clinical history from a screening survey and a study questionnaire. Recovered participants in ImmuneRACE Cohort 3 were defined by two consecutive negative NP/OP PCR tests, clearance by a healthcare professional, or resolution of symptoms. Each participant in the prospective study had whole blood, serum and a nasopharyngeal or oropharyngeal swab collected by mobile phlebotomists. Additional blood draws and questionnaires over an approximately 2-month period could optionally be provided by prospective study participants. Prospective study blood samples were shipped either frozen or at room temperature before DNA extraction. About this clone itself: The antigen it binds to is not known. Base qualities are not at hand, and no much larger clone is one base apart.

This receptor was taken from a woman aged 45-60 years who had recovered from COVID-19. Sequencing was carried out using PBMCs or T cells enriched from blood (not recorded which). In this chain, TRBV5-1 is recombined with TRBJ2-3; perhaps TRBD2 is the D gene, with 5 bases matching. CDR3 region: CASSRAGRSTDTQYF. DNA sequence: TGCGCCAGCAGTCGGGCGGGTCGGAGCACAGATACGCAGTATTTT. This CDR3, with the reference TRBV5-1 and TRBJ2-3 proteins standing in past its ends, gives the full variable domain KAGVTQTPRYLIKTRGQQVTLSCSPISGHRSVSWYQQTPGQGLQFLFEYFSETQRNKGNFPGRFSGRQFSNSRSEMNVSTLELGDSALYLCASSRAGRSTDTQYFGPGTRLTVL.